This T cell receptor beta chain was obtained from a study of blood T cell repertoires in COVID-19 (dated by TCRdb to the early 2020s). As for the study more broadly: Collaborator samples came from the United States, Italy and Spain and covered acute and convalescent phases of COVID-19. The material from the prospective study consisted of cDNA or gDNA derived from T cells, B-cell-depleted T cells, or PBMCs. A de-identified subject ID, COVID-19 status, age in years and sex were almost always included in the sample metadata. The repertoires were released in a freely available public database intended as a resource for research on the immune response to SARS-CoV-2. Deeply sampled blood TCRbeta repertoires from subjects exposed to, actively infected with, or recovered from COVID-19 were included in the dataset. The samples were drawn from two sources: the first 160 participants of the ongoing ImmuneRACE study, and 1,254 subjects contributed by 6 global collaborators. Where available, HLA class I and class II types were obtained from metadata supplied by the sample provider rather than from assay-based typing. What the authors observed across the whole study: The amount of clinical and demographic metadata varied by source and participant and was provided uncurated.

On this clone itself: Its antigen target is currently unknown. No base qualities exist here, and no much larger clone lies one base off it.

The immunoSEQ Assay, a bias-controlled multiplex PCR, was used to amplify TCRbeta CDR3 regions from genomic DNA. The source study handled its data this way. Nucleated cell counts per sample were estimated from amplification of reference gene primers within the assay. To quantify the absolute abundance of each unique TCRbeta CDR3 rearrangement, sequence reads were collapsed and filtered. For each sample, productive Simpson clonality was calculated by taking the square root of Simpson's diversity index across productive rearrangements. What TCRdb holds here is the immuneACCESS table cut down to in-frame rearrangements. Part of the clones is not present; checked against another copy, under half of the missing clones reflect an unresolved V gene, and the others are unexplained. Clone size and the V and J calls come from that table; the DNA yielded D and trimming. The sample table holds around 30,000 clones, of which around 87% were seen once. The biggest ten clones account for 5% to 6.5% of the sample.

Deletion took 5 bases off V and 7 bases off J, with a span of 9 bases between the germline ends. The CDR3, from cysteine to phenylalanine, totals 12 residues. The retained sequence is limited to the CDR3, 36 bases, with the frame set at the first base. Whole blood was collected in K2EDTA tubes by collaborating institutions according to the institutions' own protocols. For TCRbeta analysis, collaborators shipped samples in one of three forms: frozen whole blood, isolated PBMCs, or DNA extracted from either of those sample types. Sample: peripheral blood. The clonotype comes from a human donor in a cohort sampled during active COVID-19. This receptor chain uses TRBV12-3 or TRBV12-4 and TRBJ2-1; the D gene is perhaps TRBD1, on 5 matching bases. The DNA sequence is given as TGTGCCAGCAGTCCGACAGCAAATGAGCAGTTCTTC. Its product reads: CASSPTANEQFF.